Here is one T cell receptor (beta chain) with its context. The antigen is unknown. Use of 60 Vbeta and 13 Jbeta primers characterized the PCR. TCRdb's table, derived via immunoSEQ multiplex PCR, lists solely in-frame clones and lacks some. The sample has some 100,000 clones; roughly 77% are singletons. This sample is part of a study of cytomegalovirus exposure and HLA in healthy donors. Findings and limits, study-wide: Through in vitro validation, a few CMV-associated chains were shown to be specific for CMV antigens.

The CDR3 runs to 15 residues. The germline V gene encodes CDR1 SGHTA and CDR2 FQGNSA. After removal of 5 bases from V and 8 bases from J, the junction contained 9 bases not matched to a gene. Sequencing was carried out using PBMCs. The sequence derives from a man aged 50-59 years in good health and CMV-seropositive. This chain links TRBV7-2 with TRBJ1-4, with TRBD1 identical over 9 bases. In DNA, the CDR3 is TGTGCCAGCAGCATAACAGGGGGCCTTGGAGAAAAACTGTTTTTT. Translation gives CASSITGGLGEKLFF.